The 6 T cell receptor beta chains reported below all come from one sample, sequenced in a study of T cells in Graves' hyperthyroidism and ophthalmopathy. TCR beta CDR3 regions were amplified from RNA. TCR CDR3 regions were first amplified by RT-PCR with HTBI primers. TCRdb processed the multiplex PCR reads anew with MiXCR; each CDR3 protein has one entry. This sample has roughly 500,000 distinct CDR3 sequences, with roughly 25% found just once. The sequenced sample was blood. The receptors were sampled from a woman in her thirties with Graves' ophthalmopathy.

This chain uses TRBV15 with TRBJ2-2, with a tentative D call TRBD1 (6 bases). Trimming removed 3 bases at V and 6 bases at J, with 17 bases between. Germline-derived CDR1 and CDR2 are LNHNV and YYDKDF (reference sequence). CDR3 length: 16 amino acids. The CDR3 DNA follows: TGTGCCACCAGCAGGCAGGGAGCAGGGGCGGCCGGGGAGCTGTTTTTT. This gives the protein CATSRQGAGAAGELFF.

This chain connects TRBV24-1 to TRBJ1-2; unclear D gene. The V gene's germline CDR1 is KGHDR and CDR2 SFDVKD. The CDR3 has 14 residues. Trimming pared 7 bases from V and 5 bases from J, leaving 16 bases between. The CDR3 DNA follows: TGTGCCACCAGACCCCGAGACTCTTTTTATGGCTACACCTTC. It is translated as CATRPRDSFYGYTF.

This clonotype was found many times. This chain connects TRBV27 to TRBJ1-1; a possible D gene is TRBD1 (5 bases). This CDR3 comprises 13 residues. The V end was cut by 7 bases, the J end by 3 bases, with 12 bases between. CDR1 MNHEY and CDR2 SMNVEV come from the germline V gene (reference sequence). The CDR3 DNA reads as TGTGCCAGCAATCCCGTAGGGGACACTGAAGCTTTCTTT. Protein product: CASNPVGDTEAFF.

This clonotype showed up many times. V and J are TRBV9 and TRBJ2-7; 9 positions match TRBD1. V shed 4 bases and J 0 bases; nucleotides not matched to a gene: 8. This CDR3 spans 16 amino acids. Germline V gene lookup returns CDR1 SGDLS and CDR2 YYNGEE. In nucleotides, the CDR3 is TGTGCCAGCAGCACAGGGAGGACAGGGGACTCCTACGAGCAGTACTTC. Translated, it gives CASSTGRTGDSYEQYF.

This clonotype occurred many times. The chain couples TRBV4-2 to TRBJ1-5; D gene ambiguous. Trimming stripped 0 bases from V and 4 bases from J, with 7 bases between. The CDR3 totals 14 residues. The germline V gene has CDR1 LGHNA and CDR2 YNFKEQ. CDR3 sequence: CASSQDDWNQPQHF. DNA for the CDR3: TGTGCCAGCAGCCAAGATGACTGGAATCAGCCCCAGCATTTT.

This clonotype has ten or more counts. The CDR3 region is CAISAVGVMDIQYF. CDR3 DNA: TGTGCCATCAGTGCCGTAGGGGTCATGGACATTCAGTACTTC. The chain employs TRBV10-3 and TRBJ2-4; TRBD1 is a possible D gene (5 bases). Per the germline V gene, CDR1 is ENHRY and CDR2 is SYGVKD. CDR3 size: 14 residues. V was trimmed by 4 bases and J by 8 bases, leaving 15 bases between them.